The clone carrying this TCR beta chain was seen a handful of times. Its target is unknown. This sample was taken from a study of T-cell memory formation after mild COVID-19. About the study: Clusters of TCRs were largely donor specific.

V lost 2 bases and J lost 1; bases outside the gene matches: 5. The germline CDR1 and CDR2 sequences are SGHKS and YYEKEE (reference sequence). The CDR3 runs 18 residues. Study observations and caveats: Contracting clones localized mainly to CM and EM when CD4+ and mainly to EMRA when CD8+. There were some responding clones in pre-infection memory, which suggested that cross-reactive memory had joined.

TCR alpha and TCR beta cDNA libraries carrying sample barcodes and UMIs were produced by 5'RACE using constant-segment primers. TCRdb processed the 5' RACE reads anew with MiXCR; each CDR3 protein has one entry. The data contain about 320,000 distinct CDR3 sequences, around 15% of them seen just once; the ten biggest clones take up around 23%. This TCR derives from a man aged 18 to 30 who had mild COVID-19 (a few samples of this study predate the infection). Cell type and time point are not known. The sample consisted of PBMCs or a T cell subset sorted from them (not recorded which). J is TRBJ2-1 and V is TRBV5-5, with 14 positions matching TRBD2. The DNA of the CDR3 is TGTGCCAGCAGCTTACGACTAGCGGGGGGGTCATCCTACAATGAGCAGTTCTTC. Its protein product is CASSLRLAGGSSYNEQFF.